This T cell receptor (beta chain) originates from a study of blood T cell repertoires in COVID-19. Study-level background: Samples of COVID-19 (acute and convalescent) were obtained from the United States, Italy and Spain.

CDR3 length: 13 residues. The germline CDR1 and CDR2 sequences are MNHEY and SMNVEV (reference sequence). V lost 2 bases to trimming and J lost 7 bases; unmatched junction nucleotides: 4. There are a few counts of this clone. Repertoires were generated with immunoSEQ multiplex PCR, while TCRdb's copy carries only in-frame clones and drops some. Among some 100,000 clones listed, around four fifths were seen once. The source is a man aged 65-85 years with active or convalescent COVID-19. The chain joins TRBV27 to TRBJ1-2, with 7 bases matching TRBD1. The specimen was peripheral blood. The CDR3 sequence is CASSLNPGGGYTF. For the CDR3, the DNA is TGTGCCAGCAGTTTAAATCCAGGGGGTGGCTACACCTTC.